Each of the 27 T cell receptor beta chains below was sequenced from the same sample in a study of blood T cell repertoires in COVID-19 (dated by TCRdb to 2018 to 2021). Library preparation used the immunoSEQ multiplex PCR assay. Entries here come from immuneACCESS through TCRdb and include only in-frame sequences with V and J called. Some clones fail to appear in such tables; in the studies checked, an unresolved V gene covers under half of the shortfall, and the cause of the remainder is unknown. This sample holds more than 150,000 clones; over 75% were observed only once. The leading ten clones occupy roughly 11% of the sample. Sequences were obtained from PBMCs or T cells enriched from blood (not recorded which). The source of these receptors is a man aged 45-60 years who had recovered from COVID-19.

The chain couples TRBV7-2 to TRBJ1-3, with D possibly matching TRBD1 (6 bases). There are 14 residues in the CDR3. Germline CDR1 is SGHTA and CDR2 is FQGNSA. V lost 11 bases to trimming and J lost 0 bases, with 14 bases between them. The CDR3 loop is CAGKRTASGNTIYF. Written as DNA, the CDR3 is TGTGCCGGAAAAAGGACAGCCTCTGGAAACACCATATATTTT.

This chain uses TRBV5-6 with TRBJ1-4; D gene uncertain. Germline values: CDR1 SGHDT, CDR2 YYEEEE. V was pared by 3 bases and J by 4 bases, with 10 bases between. CDR3 length: 14 residues. CDR3: CASSSGPDNEKLFF. DNA of the CDR3: TGTGCCAGCAGCTCTGGGCCCGATAATGAAAAACTGTTTTTT.

The chain combines TRBV20-1 with TRBJ1-1; D is ambiguous. CDR1 is DFQATT, CDR2 SNEGSKA, per germline (reference sequence). The CDR3 covers 11 residues. Trimming cost V 5 bases and J 1 base, with 5 bases left between them. The CDR3 DNA is TGCAGTGCTGACTCGAACACTGAAGCTTTCTTT. Protein sequence: CSADSNTEAFF.

The rearrangement uses TRBV7-8 and TRBJ1-5, with 7 bases aligning to TRBD1. Germline trimming cut 4 bases from V and 11 bases from J; bases unmatched to any gene: 14. Germline CDR1 is SGHVS and CDR2 is FQNEAQ. This CDR3 has 15 residues. The CDR3 DNA sequence: TGTGCCAGCAGCTCCCAGGGGGTGAGAGATTTGTCCCAGCATTTT. Protein sequence: CASSSQGVRDLSQHF.

The gene calls are TRBV2 and TRBJ1-2; D is ambiguous. CDR3 length: 13 amino acids. The V and J ends lost 9 bases and 9 bases respectively, with 20 bases between them. CDR1 SNHLY and CDR2 FYNNEI come from the germline V gene. The CDR3 DNA reads TGTGCCAGTTCGTACCTCCAGGATAGGAGCTACACCTTC. Its translation is CASSYLQDRSYTF.

The chain recombines TRBV21-1 with TRBJ1-3; TRBD1, the table's D call, lacks a check against the DNA. TRBV21-1 is a pseudogene locus. The CDR3 consists of 16 residues. CDR3 amino acids: CASSKDTYCSGNTIYF. The CDR3 DNA is TGTGCCAGCAGCAAAGATACATATTGCTCTGGAAACACCATATATTTT.

This chain links TRBV9 with TRBJ2-1, with 8 bases lining up with TRBD2. CDR1 and CDR2 from the germline V gene are SGDLS and YYNGEE. The CDR3 is made up of 16 amino acids. J lost 2 bases, V lost 2 bases, and 6 bases had no gene match. The CDR3 nucleotides read TGTGCCAGCAGCGTGGACCCGGGGGGGGCCTACAATGAGCAGTTCTTC. It specifies CASSVDPGGAYNEQFF.

Only one count was recorded for this clone. The rearrangement joins TRBV6-5 to TRBJ1-5; D is ambiguous. Germline V gene sequence: CDR1 MNHEY, CDR2 SVGAGI. V dropped 6 bases and J dropped 7 bases, with 16 bases sitting between them. The CDR3 length is 14 residues. Here the CDR3 DNA reads TGTGCCAGCAGGCCGACACGTTCGGGGCAGCCCCAGCATTTT. Amino acids: CASRPTRSGQPQHF.

The rearrangement links TRBV27 to TRBJ1-2, with 8 nucleotides matching TRBD1. CDR1 is MNHEY and CDR2 is SMNVEV in the germline V gene (reference sequence). The CDR3 extends over 17 amino acids. The V segment lost 5 bases and the J segment 0 bases; nucleotides outside the gene matches: 11. CDR3 in DNA: TGTGCCAGCAGTCCAGAGGACAGGGCCCCAGCTAACTATGGCTACACCTTC. This translates into CASSPEDRAPANYGYTF.

The rearrangement links TRBV6-1 to TRBJ1-4, with D tentatively TRBD1 (5 bases). V was trimmed by 3 bases and J by 7 bases, leaving 9 bases between them. Germline CDR1 and CDR2: MNHNS and SASEGT. The CDR3 has 13 amino acids. DNA of the CDR3: TGTGCCAGCAGTGACAGGGAGGGTGAAAAACTGTTTTTT. Protein product: CASSDREGEKLFF.

The chain couples TRBV7-2 to TRBJ1-4; D remains unclear. The germline CDR1 and CDR2 sequences are SGHTA and FQGNSA. The CDR3 is 14 amino acids. Deletions cut 5 bases from V and 0 bases from J, with 7 bases between. The CDR3 sequence: CASSPEATNEKLFF. For the CDR3, the DNA is TGTGCCAGCAGCCCAGAAGCAACTAATGAAAAACTGTTTTTT.

This chain joins TRBV7-2 and TRBJ2-2; D is possibly TRBD1 (5 bases). The V end lost 2 bases, the J end lost 6 bases, and 10 bases lay between the germline ends. Germline V gene lookup returns CDR1 SGHTA and CDR2 FQGNSA. The CDR3 consists of 14 residues. The CDR3 here is CASSLLQGSGELFF. The CDR3 DNA reads as TGTGCCAGCAGCTTACTCCAGGGCTCCGGGGAGCTGTTTTTT.

The V call is TRBV11-3, the J call TRBJ1-3; a possible D gene is TRBD1 (5 bases). Germline CDR1 SGHNT, CDR2 YENEEA. The CDR3 runs 17 residues. Trimming stripped 1 base from V and 1 base from J, with 14 bases between. CDR3 in DNA: TGTGCCAGCAGCTTAGCGTGGGACTTAGATTCTGGAAACACCATATATTTT. Amino acids: CASSLAWDLDSGNTIYF.

This chain uses TRBV4-2 with TRBJ2-1, with 11 bases aligning to TRBD2. The germline gives CDR1 LGHNA, CDR2 YNFKEQ. The CDR3 is 16 residues long. Unmatched junction bases numbered 8, after V lost 3 bases and J lost 7 bases. CDR3 amino acids: CASSQTTSGGGNEQFF. The DNA for the CDR3 is TGTGCCAGCAGCCAGACCACTAGCGGGGGCGGGAATGAGCAGTTCTTC.

The chain recombines TRBV5-6 with TRBJ1-5, with D unresolved. CDR3 length equals 14 residues. V lost 4 bases, J lost 4 bases, and 12 bases lay in between. Looked up from germline, CDR1 is SGHDT and CDR2 is YYEEEE. Written as DNA, the CDR3 is TGTGCCAGCAGCCTGCTTGGGCAGAATCAGCCCCAGCATTTT. This sequence encodes CASSLLGQNQPQHF.

The CDR3 coding sequence is TGTGCCAGCAGCTCAAGCGGGGGGGCAGGGAATGAGCAGTTCTTC. This sequence encodes CASSSSGGAGNEQFF. V gene TRBV5-4 combines with J gene TRBJ2-1; 10 bases align to TRBD2. CDR1 is SGHNT and CDR2 is YYREEE in the germline V gene (reference sequence). J was trimmed by 7 bases and V by 3 bases; bases with no gene match: 7. This CDR3 has 15 amino acids.

For the CDR3, the DNA is TGTGCCAGCAGGGTACTCGGACCGGAGAGGGTGCAGTATTTT. Translation: CASRVLGPERVQYF. The chain is built from TRBV6-5 and TRBJ2-3, with D possibly TRBD2 on 5 matching bases. The CDR3 has 14 amino acids. Germline CDR1 and CDR2: MNHEY and SVGAGI. V was cut by 6 bases and J by 11 bases, with 21 bases left in between.

This clone showed up just a few times. The chain recombines TRBV5-4 with TRBJ1-1; no definite D call. The CDR3 runs 14 residues. The V and J ends lost 6 bases and 4 bases respectively, with 16 bases between them. The germline V gene encodes CDR1 SGHNT and CDR2 YYREEE (reference sequence). The CDR3 is CASTPGSGATEAFF. In DNA, the CDR3 is TGTGCCAGCACCCCGGGATCAGGAGCCACTGAAGCTTTCTTT.

This clone was seen a few times. The CDR3 DNA follows: TGTGCCAGCAGGAGCGGGACTCCGGGTACCGGGGAGCTGTTTTTT. This codes for CASRSGTPGTGELFF. The rearrangement uses TRBV2 and TRBJ2-2; the match to TRBD2 covers 7 bases. The germline V gene has CDR1 SNHLY and CDR2 FYNNEI. This CDR3 contains 15 residues. V lost 6 bases, J lost 5 bases, and 9 bases stayed unmatched.

The CDR3 DNA reads as TGTGCCAGCAGTGGAAGAGGGACAGCCGGCTCTGGGGCCAACGTCCTGACTTTC. Translated, it gives CASSGRGTAGSGANVLTF. V usage is TRBV6-1 and J usage is TRBJ2-6, with 7 positions matching TRBD1. In germline, CDR1 is MNHNS, CDR2 SASEGT. This CDR3 comprises 18 residues. V was clipped by 4 bases and J by 0 bases; unmatched bases: 9.

The rearrangement links TRBV16 to TRBJ1-5; D is unresolved. The CDR3 length is 16 residues. Germline V CDR1 and CDR2: KGHSY, FQNENV. Trimming pared 0 bases from V and 6 bases from J, leaving 15 bases between. CDR3 DNA sequence: TGTGCCAGCAGCCAATCGAGGCCGGCGTTGGGTCAGCCCCAGCATTTT. Translating gives CASSQSRPALGQPQHF.

This clone was detected only a few times. The V gene is TRBV11-2, the J gene TRBJ1-1, with 8 bases matching TRBD1. Germline V gene lookup returns CDR1 SGHAT and CDR2 FQNNGV. The CDR3 length is 16 residues. V shed 4 bases, J shed 1 base, and the junction held 8 bases outside the gene matches. The CDR3 DNA sequence: TGTGCCAGCAGCTGGAGGGGGGGGACAGGGAACACTGAAGCTTTCTTT. This sequence encodes CASSWRGGTGNTEAFF.

This chain joins TRBV28 and TRBJ1-2; 8 bases map to TRBD1. V lost 1 base to trimming and J lost 3 bases; unmatched junction nucleotides: 10. CDR1 MDHEN and CDR2 SYDVKM come from the germline V gene. The CDR3 is 17 residues long. Here the CDR3 reads CASSLSRTGGTDYGYTF. CDR3 nucleotides: TGTGCCAGCAGTTTATCCCGAACAGGGGGTACTGACTATGGCTACACCTTC.

This sequence joins TRBV27 and TRBJ2-1; D is uncertain. This CDR3 has 14 residues. Trimming left V 2 bases short and J 2 bases short, with 7 bases between. In germline, CDR1 is MNHEY, CDR2 SMNVEV (reference sequence). The CDR3 nucleotides read TGTGCCAGCAGTTTACCTCCCCCCTACAATGAGCAGTTCTTC. Protein: CASSLPPPYNEQFF.

This rearrangement joins TRBV13 to TRBJ1-1, with D perhaps TRBD1 (5 bases). V lost 5 bases to trimming and J lost 1 base, with 11 bases between them. CDR3 length: 14 amino acids. Germline V gene lookup returns CDR1 PRHDT and CDR2 FYEKMQ (reference sequence). The CDR3 sequence: CASSDSGGNTEAFF. The CDR3 bases are TGTGCCAGCAGCGACAGTGGCGGGAACACTGAAGCTTTCTTT.

This chain connects TRBV7-8 to TRBJ1-2; D is possibly TRBD1 (5 bases). The CDR3 covers 10 residues. The V gene's germline CDR1 is SGHVS and CDR2 FQNEAQ. Trimming removed 5 bases at V and 13 bases at J, with 11 bases between. For the CDR3, the DNA is TGTGCCAGCAGCCAACAGGACATCACCTTC. As protein: CASSQQDITF.

This clone occurred a few times. The rearrangement uses TRBV7-6 and TRBJ1-3, with D maybe TRBD1 (6 bases). The germline CDR1 and CDR2 sequences are SGHVS and FNYEAQ. Trimming took off 1 base at V and 0 bases at J, with 16 bases between the two ends. This CDR3 is built from 18 residues. The CDR3 sequence: CASSLGMTGTGSGNTIYF. As DNA, the CDR3 is TGTGCCAGCAGCTTAGGGATGACAGGAACAGGCTCTGGAAACACCATATATTTT.